The 26 T cell receptor beta chains listed next were all sequenced from one sample in a study of T cell responses to AZD1222 COVID-19 vaccine. Sequencing was performed with immunoSEQ multiplex PCR; in TCRdb, only in-frame clones are kept and a portion is missing. The top ten hold less than 3.5% of the sample, which has 80,000 to 90,000 clones, roughly 90% seen once. The sequenced sample was peripheral blood, obtained on day 0 of AZD1222 vaccination. The receptors here all came from an adult in good health.

The chain is built from TRBV30 and TRBJ1-1; D remains ambiguous. The CDR3 loop spans 12 amino acids. Deletions cut 4 bases from V and 6 bases from J, with 12 bases between. Per the germline V gene, CDR1 is GTSNPN and CDR2 is SVGIG (reference sequence). The CDR3 reads CAWIVLRAEAFF. The CDR3 coding sequence is TGTGCCTGGATCGTTTTGAGGGCTGAAGCTTTCTTT.

This sequence joins TRBV10-2 and TRBJ1-4, with D tentatively TRBD1 (6 bases). The germline V gene has CDR1 WSHSY and CDR2 SAAADI. The CDR3 length is 16 residues. Deletions cut 2 bases from V and 0 bases from J, with 10 bases between. The CDR3 loop reads CASSEADSATNEKLFF. CDR3 nucleotides: TGCGCCAGCAGTGAGGCGGACAGTGCAACTAATGAAAAACTGTTTTTT.

J is TRBJ2-7 and V is TRBV5-4, with D possibly being TRBD2 (6 bases). Deletions cut 2 bases from V and 5 bases from J, with 17 bases between. Germline assignment: CDR1 SGHNT and CDR2 YYREEE (reference sequence). CDR3 length: 15 residues. CDR3 DNA: TGTGCCAGCAGCTTCGGGAGAGGGGACTTAAACGAGCAGTACTTC. It codes for CASSFGRGDLNEQYF.

The chain couples TRBV28 to TRBJ1-5, with D hard to call. V was pared by 3 bases and J by 6 bases, with 12 bases between. Per germline, CDR1 MDHEN and CDR2 SYDVKM. CDR3 length equals 14 residues. CDR3 region: CASSFAGMGQPQHF. DNA of the CDR3: TGTGCCAGCAGTTTCGCGGGGATGGGTCAGCCCCAGCATTTT.

This rearrangement joins TRBV29-1 to TRBJ2-1, with 7 bases identical to TRBD2. The CDR3 covers 12 residues. Germline loops: CDR1 SQVTM, CDR2 ANQGSEA. Germline trimming cut 6 bases from V and 8 bases from J; bases unmatched to any gene: 7. CDR3 protein: CSVDGAGDEQFF. DNA for the CDR3: TGCAGCGTGGATGGGGCGGGGGATGAGCAGTTCTTC.

The J gene is TRBJ2-7, the V gene TRBV6-5, with TRBD1 identical over 9 bases. Per the germline V gene, CDR1 is MNHEY and CDR2 is SVGAGI. CDR3 length equals 14 residues. Trimming took 5 bases from V and 5 from J; bases not matched to a gene: 7. CDR3 DNA: TGTGCCAGCAGTCGACAGGGGGGTAGAGACGAGCAGTACTTC. Translation gives CASSRQGGRDEQYF.

The rearrangement uses TRBV6-1 and TRBJ2-2; TRBD2 agrees at 14 bases. V shed 4 bases and J 7 bases; nucleotides not matched to a gene: 5. Germline V gives CDR1 MNHNS, CDR2 SASEGT. The CDR3 has 16 residues. The CDR3 loop reads CASSGQGLAGVGELFF. The CDR3 coding sequence is TGTGCCAGCAGTGGCCAGGGACTAGCGGGAGTCGGGGAGCTGTTTTTT.

The rearrangement joins TRBV19 to TRBJ2-1, with a weak D call TRBD2 (5 bases). CDR3 length: 12 amino acids. Germline V lookup: CDR1 LNHDA, CDR2 SQIVND (reference sequence). V gave up 8 bases and J gave up 8 bases, with 13 bases separating them. The CDR3 DNA follows: TGTGCCAGTCGGGGTAGCCCATATGAGCAGTTCTTC. This codes for CASRGSPYEQFF.

The V call is TRBV4-1, the J call TRBJ1-6; D uncertain. The germline V and J ends were trimmed by 1 base and 0 bases, with 10 bases remaining between them. CDR3 length: 17 residues. The germline CDR1 and CDR2 sequences are MGHRA and YSYEKL. The CDR3 sequence: CASSQAPASSYNSPLHF. Here the CDR3 DNA reads TGCGCCAGCAGCCAAGCGCCAGCTAGCTCCTATAATTCACCCCTCCACTTT.

V and J are TRBV29-1 and TRBJ1-5, with 7 bases identical to TRBD1. The CDR3 loop spans 14 amino acids. V shed 4 bases, J shed 3 bases, and the junction held 6 bases outside the gene matches. Germline V lookup: CDR1 SQVTM, CDR2 ANQGSEA. DNA for the CDR3: TGCAGCGTTGCAGAGGGGGCGGTCAATCAGCCCCAGCATTTT. Amino acids: CSVAEGAVNQPQHF.

The J gene is TRBJ2-3, the V gene TRBV11-2, with TRBD2 matching over 9 bases. V lost 5 bases and J lost 2; bases outside the gene matches: 8. Germline V lookup: CDR1 SGHAT, CDR2 FQNNGV. The CDR3 has 16 amino acids. The DNA of the CDR3 is TGTGCCAGCAGCGCTCTAGCGGGGCCTCTCACAGATACGCAGTATTTT. It encodes CASSALAGPLTDTQYF.

This chain connects TRBV5-1 to TRBJ1-2; a possible D gene is TRBD1 (5 bases). Germline-derived CDR1 and CDR2 are SGHRS and YFSETQ. V was trimmed by 0 bases and J by 4 bases, leaving 7 bases between them. The CDR3 is 13 residues long. This CDR3 is CASSLDGGYGYTF. The CDR3 DNA sequence: TGCGCCAGCAGCTTGGATGGGGGCTATGGCTACACCTTC.

The V gene is TRBV3-1 (or the pseudogene TRBV3-2), the J gene TRBJ2-3; no clear D. The CDR3 runs 12 residues. Between the trimmed V and J ends, which lost 4 bases and 8 bases, there was a span of 10 bases. CDR1 and CDR2 (germline): LGHDT, YNNKEL (reference sequence). The CDR3 loop reads CASSLGFGTQYF. The DNA of the CDR3 is TGTGCCAGCAGCCTGGGATTTGGTACGCAGTATTTT.

This clone was seen a handful of times. This chain joins TRBV3-1 (or the pseudogene TRBV3-2) and TRBJ1-1; D gene unclear. This CDR3 comprises 13 residues. Germline CDR1 is LGHDT and CDR2 is YNNKEL (reference sequence). Trimming pared 4 bases from V and 6 bases from J, leaving 12 bases between. CDR3 DNA: TGTGCCAGCAGCCCTTATGCGGCATCTGAAGCTTTCTTT. Residues: CASSPYAASEAFF.

The chain employs TRBV2 and TRBJ2-5, with D possibly being TRBD1 (5 bases). CDR3 length equals 13 residues. V shed 5 bases and J shed 0 bases, with 7 bases lying between them. Germline V CDR1 and CDR2: SNHLY, FYNNEI. This chain's CDR3 is CASSRQYQETQYF. The CDR3 DNA reads as TGTGCCAGCAGTAGACAGTACCAAGAGACCCAGTACTTC.

The rearrangement joins TRBV7-9 to TRBJ1-2; tentative D call: TRBD1 (5 bases). This CDR3 spans 14 amino acids. Germline V CDR1 and CDR2: SEHNR, FQNEAQ (reference sequence). V gave up 3 bases and J gave up 7 bases, with 15 bases separating them. CDR3 sequence reads: CASSLDLQESGYTF. The CDR3 DNA reads as TGTGCCAGCAGCTTGGATTTACAGGAAAGTGGCTACACCTTC.

The CDR3 loop is CASSATSGPFYEQYF. For the CDR3, the DNA is TGTGCCAGCAGTGCGACTAGCGGACCTTTCTACGAGCAGTACTTC. The rearrangement uses TRBV28 and TRBJ2-7, with 9 bases fitting TRBD2. V shed 5 bases and J 3 bases; nucleotides not matched to a gene: 8. The V gene's germline CDR1 is MDHEN and CDR2 SYDVKM. The CDR3 is made up of 15 amino acids.

This chain uses TRBV6-2 or TRBV6-3 with TRBJ2-5, with D uncertain. Per germline, CDR1 MNHEY and CDR2 SVGEGT. This CDR3 is 15 amino acids long. V dropped 6 bases and J dropped 5 bases, with 19 bases sitting between them. Written as DNA, the CDR3 is TGTGCCAGCAGCCCCCAGCGCGCGGACGTTGAGACCCAGTACTTC. Translated: CASSPQRADVETQYF.

This clone has a single count. This chain joins TRBV10-3 and TRBJ1-2, with 10 bases matching TRBD1. The germline gives CDR1 ENHRY, CDR2 SYGVKD. After removal of 3 bases from V and 6 bases from J, the junction contained 4 bases not matched to a gene. The CDR3 sequence is 14 residues long. The CDR3 loop is CAISDRGTGDGYTF. The CDR3 DNA reads TGTGCCATCAGTGACAGAGGGACAGGGGATGGCTACACCTTC.

This clone was picked up one time. The genes are TRBV2 and TRBJ2-1; no firm D call. CDR1 and CDR2 from the germline V gene are SNHLY and FYNNEI. The V gene lost 5 bases and the J gene lost 10 bases, with 15 bases spanning the gap. The CDR3 runs 13 residues. CDR3 sequence: CASSPFQGGEQFF. In DNA form, the CDR3 reads TGTGCCAGCAGTCCCTTCCAAGGCGGCGAGCAGTTCTTC.

The chain links TRBV27 to TRBJ2-2; unclear D gene. The germline V and J ends were trimmed by 2 bases and 5 bases, with 6 bases remaining between them. This CDR3 region has 13 residues. In germline, CDR1 is MNHEY, CDR2 SMNVEV (reference sequence). The CDR3 DNA follows: TGTGCCAGCAGTTTAATCGAAACCGGGGAGCTGTTTTTT. It encodes CASSLIETGELFF.

The chain carries TRBV29-1 and TRBJ1-2; D possibly corresponds to TRBD1 (6 bases). CDR1 is SQVTM, CDR2 ANQGSEA, per germline. V gave up 0 bases and J gave up 4 bases, with 15 bases separating them. The CDR3 sequence is 15 residues long. The CDR3 DNA reads TGCAGCGTTGAAGACTCCCGGGGGCAAACCTATGGCTACACCTTC. This gives the protein CSVEDSRGQTYGYTF.

The chain couples TRBV19 to TRBJ1-6, with D tentatively TRBD1 (5 bases). This CDR3 comprises 16 residues. The V end lost 7 bases, the J end lost 3 bases, and 16 bases lay between the germline ends. Germline CDR1 LNHDA, CDR2 SQIVND (reference sequence). In DNA form, the CDR3 reads TGTGCCAGTACCCCAGGTGGACACTACTATAATTCACCCCTCCACTTT. Translated, it gives CASTPGGHYYNSPLHF. The full variable domain, in which reference TRBV19 and TRBJ1-6 provide the parts outside the CDR3, is DGGITQSPKYLFRKEGQNVTLSCEQNLNHDAMYWYRQDPGQGLRLIYYSQIVNDFQKGDIAEGYSVSREKKESFPLTVTSAQKNPTAFYLCASTPGGHYYNSPLHFGNGTRLTVT.

The chain has TRBV30 and TRBJ1-1; no clear D. This CDR3 has 14 residues. V lost 0 bases, J lost 8 bases, and 16 bases lay in between. Germline V gene lookup returns CDR1 GTSNPN and CDR2 SVGIG (reference sequence). The CDR3 DNA reads as TGTGCCTGGAGTGTACTAAGTCTCGGTACAGAAGCTTTCTTT. This encodes CAWSVLSLGTEAFF.

The table lists this clone with a few counts. The chain has TRBV12-3 or TRBV12-4 and TRBJ1-2, with TRBD1 matching over 9 bases. This CDR3 contains 13 residues. The V gene end was trimmed by 4 bases and the J gene end by 6 bases; junction bases not matched to a gene: 3. CDR3 residues: CASSYTGGNGYTF. CDR3 bases: TGTGCCAGCAGTTACACAGGGGGCAATGGCTACACCTTC.

The CDR3 DNA sequence: TGTGCCAGTAGACCCTCTACCCATATTAGCTATGGCTACACCTTC. Its translation: CASRPSTHISYGYTF. The rearrangement joins TRBV19 to TRBJ1-2; D is ambiguous. The ends were cut back, 6 bases at V and 4 bases at J, with 18 bases in the middle. Germline CDR1 reads LNHDA; CDR2 reads SQIVND (reference sequence). The length of the CDR3 is 15 residues. Full variable domain (missing parts from reference TRBV19 and TRBJ1-2): DGGITQSPKYLFRKEGQNVTLSCEQNLNHDAMYWYRQDPGQGLRLIYYSQIVNDFQKGDIAEGYSVSREKKESFPLTVTSAQKNPTAFYLCASRPSTHISYGYTFGSGTRLTVV.